This passage covers 17 T cell receptor beta chains from one sample sequenced in a study of T cells in Graves' hyperthyroidism and ophthalmopathy (dated by TCRdb to between 2019 and 2020). Library preparation employed multiplex PCR. The instrument was an Illumina HiSeq 2000. TCR beta CDR3 regions were amplified from RNA transcripts. A first-round RT-PCR of the TCR CDR3 used the HTBI primer set with the Qiagen OneStep RT-PCR kit. TCRdb handled the public reads itself, with Q25 trimming in fastp and clone calling in MiXCR, and kept productive beta chains. Identical CDR3 proteins give one entry, which carries the most common genes and DNA. The sample includes around 340,000 distinct CDR3 sequences, with about 18% observed a single time. Around 47% of the sample comes from the top ten. Sequencing was performed on blood. Source of these receptors: a woman between 45 and 65 years old with Graves' hyperthyroidism.

In regard to this clonotype: One end of the junction does not line up with germline, which may come from a read error. CDR3: CASGGYGTDTHYF. The CDR3, as DNA: TGTGCCAGCGGGGGGTACGGCACAGATACGCACTATTTT. The V call is TRBV7-2, the J call TRBJ2-3; D might be TRBD2 (6 bases). Germline CDR1 reads SGHTA; CDR2 reads FQGNSA. CDR3 length equals 13 residues.

This clonotype was seen only a few times. The rearrangement links TRBV5-4 to TRBJ2-3; 8 nucleotides agree with TRBD2. J was trimmed by 0 bases and V by 0 bases; bases with no gene match: 12. The CDR3 has 19 residues. Per the germline V gene, CDR1 is SGHNT and CDR2 is YYREEE (reference sequence). As DNA, the CDR3 is TGTGCCAGCAGCTTGGATCTAGCGGGTGTTTCAACTAGCACAGATACGCAGTATTTT. Amino acid sequence: CASSLDLAGVSTSTDTQYF.

This clonotype was seen ten or more times. The V call is TRBV11-1, the J call TRBJ2-3; D gene ambiguous. The V end lost 3 bases, the J end lost 4 bases, and 8 bases lay between the germline ends. There are 13 residues in the CDR3. Germline V lookup: CDR1 SGHAT, CDR2 FQDESV (reference sequence). The CDR3 loop reads CASSFLSADTQYF. The CDR3 nucleotides are TGTGCCAGCAGCTTTCTGTCCGCAGATACGCAGTATTTT.

The V and J genes are TRBV7-3 and TRBJ2-5, with D unclear. Germline V gives CDR1 SGHTA, CDR2 FQGTGA. The CDR3 spans 13 residues. Trimming stripped 3 bases from V and 5 bases from J, with 10 bases between. CDR3 residues: CASSFYGSETQYF. The DNA of the CDR3 is TGTGCCAGCAGCTTTTACGGTTCGGAGACCCAGTACTTC.

This clonotype appeared many times. The germline gene is not matched at one end of the junction; a read error may be the cause. The chain carries TRBV11-1 and TRBJ2-1, with 11 bases that match TRBD2. Looked up from germline, CDR1 is SGHAT and CDR2 is FQDESV (reference sequence). CDR3 size: 15 residues. CDR3 in DNA: TGTGCCAGCAGCCTAGCGGGAGGAATTTACAATGAGCAGTTCTTC. It is translated as CASSLAGGIYNEQFF.

As regards this clonotype: Given a much more abundant clone one base away, this may be a read error. This chain links TRBV13 with TRBJ1-2, with D possibly TRBD1 on 6 matching bases. V lost 1 base to trimming and J lost 9 bases, with 18 bases between them. Germline loops: CDR1 PRHDT, CDR2 FYEKMQ (reference sequence). CDR3 size: 15 residues. The CDR3 nucleotides read TGTGCCAGCAGCTTAGCCGGGGGCGCCGGGGTAAGCTACACCTTC. This encodes CASSLAGGAGVSYTF. Full variable domain (missing parts from reference TRBV13 and TRBJ1-2): AAGVIQSPRHLIKEKRETATLKCYPIPRHDTVYWYQQGPGQDPQFLISFYEKMQSDKGSIPDRFSAQQFSDYHSELNMSSLELGDSALYFCASSLAGGAGVSYTFGSGTRLTVV.

This clonotype was counted ten times or more. J is TRBJ2-3 and V is TRBV12-3 or TRBV12-4, with a weak D call TRBD2 (6 bases). This CDR3 has 15 amino acids. Trimming left V 6 bases short and J 2 bases short, with 15 bases between. The CDR3 loop reads CASRGRSGSTDTQYF. The CDR3 coding sequence is TGTGCCAGCAGGGGGAGGAGTGGGTCCACAGATACGCAGTATTTT.

This clonotype was seen a few times. This chain joins TRBV12-3 or TRBV12-4 and TRBJ1-6; 9 bases are a match to TRBD1. This CDR3 comprises 15 residues. V lost 1 base and J lost 10; bases outside the gene matches: 5. The CDR3 spells CASSLVGTGWSPLHF. CDR3 DNA: TGTGCCAGCAGTTTAGTGGGGACAGGGTGGTCACCCCTCCACTTT.

V usage is TRBV5-6 and J usage is TRBJ1-4, with a tentative D call TRBD1 (5 bases). V dropped 0 bases and J dropped 6 bases, with 9 bases sitting between them. Germline lookup yields CDR1 SGHDT and CDR2 YYEEEE. CDR3 length: 14 amino acids. Here the CDR3 reads CASSLGQGYEKLFF. CDR3 DNA sequence: TGTGCCAGCAGCTTGGGGCAGGGATATGAAAAACTGTTTTTT. Based on the CDR3 plus reference TRBV5-6 and TRBJ1-4, the full variable domain is DAGVTQSPTHLIKTRGQQVTLRCSPKSGHDTVSWYQQALGQGPQFIFQYYEEEERQRGNFPDRFSGHQFPNYSSELNVNALLLGDSALYLCASSLGQGYEKLFFGSGTQLSVL.

This clonotype was recorded many times. The chain recombines TRBV2 with TRBJ1-5; D gene unclear. CDR1 is SNHLY, CDR2 FYNNEI, per germline. The ends were cut back, 4 bases at V and 0 bases at J, with 10 bases in the middle. This CDR3 has 15 amino acids. The CDR3 DNA sequence: TGTGCCAGCAGTGCGGGCTGGGATAGCAATCAGCCCCAGCATTTT. It is translated as CASSAGWDSNQPQHF.

This clonotype was observed a handful of times. J is TRBJ1-1 and V is TRBV10-3, with D perhaps matching TRBD1 (5 bases). V was clipped by 6 bases and J by 2 bases, with 13 bases between them. Germline CDR1 is ENHRY and CDR2 is SYGVKD. The CDR3 spans 14 residues. This CDR3 is CAIRQTAENTEAFF. The CDR3 region has the DNA TGTGCCATCAGGCAGACAGCAGAAAACACTGAAGCTTTCTTT.

The chain combines TRBV6-2 or TRBV6-3 with TRBJ2-1; D might be TRBD1 (6 bases). The CDR3 sequence is 16 residues long. The germline V gene has CDR1 MNHEY and CDR2 SVGEGT. With 5 bases removed from V and 8 bases from J, the gap between germline ends came to 22 bases. The chain's CDR3 is CASSDVGGKGLHEQFF. CDR3 bases: TGTGCCAGCAGTGACGTTGGGGGCAAGGGCTTGCATGAGCAGTTCTTC.

In its sample, this clonotype was seen a few times. The V call is TRBV6-2 or TRBV6-3, the J call TRBJ1-4; 8 bases match TRBD1. Germline V CDR1 and CDR2: MNHEY, SVGEGT. The length of the CDR3 is 16 residues. Unmatched junction bases numbered 9, after V lost 5 bases and J lost 4 bases. CDR3: CASSVHRDRSNEKLFF. The CDR3 DNA sequence: TGTGCCAGCAGTGTCCACCGGGACAGGAGTAATGAAAAACTGTTTTTT.

In this sample, this clonotype turned up many times. This chain joins TRBV12-5 and TRBJ2-7; D unresolved. Per the germline V gene, CDR1 is LGHNT and CDR2 is FRNRAP. With 3 bases removed from V and 5 bases from J, the gap between germline ends came to 11 bases. There are 13 residues in the CDR3. CDR3 in DNA: TGTGCTAGTGGTTTTAAAGGGTTGGACGAGCAGTACGTC. Amino acid sequence: CASGFKGLDEQYV.

The V and J genes are TRBV6-1 and TRBJ1-1; D unclear. The CDR3 has 15 amino acids. Germline CDR1 is MNHNS and CDR2 is SASEGT. The germline V and J ends were trimmed by 3 bases and 1 base, with 12 bases remaining between them. The CDR3 DNA reads as TGTGCCAGCAGTGAGCGTGGCAGAGCGAACACTGAAGCTTTCTTT. As protein: CASSERGRANTEAFF.

At least ten counts were recorded for this clonotype. The chain has TRBV12-3 or TRBV12-4 and TRBJ1-2, with TRBD1 matching over 8 bases. This CDR3 has 13 residues. The V and J ends lost 5 bases and 6 bases, in that order; junction bases with no gene match: 5. CDR3 protein: CASSKSTGDGYTF. For the CDR3, the DNA is TGTGCCAGCAGTAAGTCGACAGGGGATGGCTACACCTTC.

The genes are TRBV7-8 and TRBJ2-2; D call uncertain. CDR3 length equals 15 residues. The V gene lost 5 bases and the J gene lost 5 bases, with 15 bases spanning the gap. Germline V gene lookup returns CDR1 SGHVS and CDR2 FQNEAQ. DNA for the CDR3: TGTGCCAGCAGCACCCCCGGGCTCGTAACCGGGGAGCTGTTTTTT. Amino acid sequence: CASSTPGLVTGELFF. Looking up the rest from reference TRBV7-8 and TRBJ2-2 gives the full variable domain: GAGVSQSPRYKVAKRGQDVALRCDPISGHVSLFWYQQALGQGPEFLTYFQNEAQLDKSGLPSDRFFAERPEGSVSTLKIQRTQQEDSAVYLCASSTPGLVTGELFFGEGSRLTVL.